This TCR beta chain was observed in a study of T cell changes during pregnancy in multiple sclerosis. Unmatched junction bases numbered 9, after V lost 4 bases and J lost 4 bases. This CDR3 has 15 residues. Germline V gives CDR1 MNHEY, CDR2 SMNVEV (reference sequence). Generated by immunoSEQ multiplex PCR, the TCRdb table keeps only in-frame clones and is missing some. This table holds about 41,000 clones, 90% found once. The sample consisted of CD8+ T cells from peripheral blood mononuclear cells, taken in the third trimester of pregnancy. The rearrangement uses TRBV27 and TRBJ2-7; TRBD2 matches at 8 bases. This clonotype originated in a female donor with multiple sclerosis, enrolled in a pregnancy study. In DNA, the CDR3 is TGTGCCAGCAGTTGGGGGTCCGGGGGGGCTTACGAGCAGTACTTC. Translation gives CASSWGSGGAYEQYF.